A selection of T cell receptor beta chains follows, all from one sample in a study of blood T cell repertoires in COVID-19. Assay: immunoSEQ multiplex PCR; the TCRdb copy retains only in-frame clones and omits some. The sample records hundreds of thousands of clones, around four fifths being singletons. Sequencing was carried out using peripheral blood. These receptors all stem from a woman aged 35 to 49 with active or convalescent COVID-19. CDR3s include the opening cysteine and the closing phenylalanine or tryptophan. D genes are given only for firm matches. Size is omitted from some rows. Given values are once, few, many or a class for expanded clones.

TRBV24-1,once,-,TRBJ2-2,TGTGCCACCAGTGATTTGAAGGGGGGGGACACCGGGGAGCTGTTTTTT,CATSDLKGGDTGELFF
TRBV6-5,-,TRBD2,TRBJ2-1,TGTGCCAGCAGTTACCTTGCCAGCGGGGCCTACAATGAGCAGTTCTTC,CASSYLASGAYNEQFF
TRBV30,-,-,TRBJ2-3,TGTGCCTGGAGTGTACGGTCTCCTCCAGATACGCAGTATTTT,CAWSVRSPPDTQYF
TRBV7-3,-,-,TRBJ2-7,TGTGCCAGCAGCTTAATGGTGGGGCAGACCTACGAGCAGTACTTC,CASSLMVGQTYEQYF
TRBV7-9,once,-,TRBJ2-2,TGTGCCAGCAGCCCTGTTCCGAACACCGGGGAGCTGTTTTTT,CASSPVPNTGELFF
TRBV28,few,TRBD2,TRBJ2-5,TGTGCCAGCAGTCCGGAACCGGGACTAGTGGGGGAGACCCAGTACTTC,CASSPEPGLVGETQYF
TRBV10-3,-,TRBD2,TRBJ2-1,TGTGCCATCAGTGAAAAAAAGCGGGAAACCTACAATGAGCAGTTCTTC,CAISEKKRETYNEQFF
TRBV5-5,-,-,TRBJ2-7,TGTGCCAGCAGCATCGGAGTAGACTCCTACGAGCAGTACTTC,CASSIGVDSYEQYF
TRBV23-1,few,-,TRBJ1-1,TGCGCCAGCACCAGTCTATATGGGGGGGCCACTGAAGCTTTCTTT,CASTSLYGGATEAFF
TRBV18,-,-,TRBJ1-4,TGTGCCAGCTCACCGACAGCCCGTAATGAAAAACTGTTTTTT,CASSPTARNEKLFF
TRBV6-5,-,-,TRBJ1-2,TGTGCCAGCAGTTACGGTGCTTCAGGGAGGATCTATGGCTACACCTTC,CASSYGASGRIYGYTF
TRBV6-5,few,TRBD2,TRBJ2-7,TGTGCCAGCAGTTACACTAGCGGGACCCCCTACGAGCAGTACTTC,CASSYTSGTPYEQYF
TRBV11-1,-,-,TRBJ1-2,TGTGCCAGCAGCTTATACCCCGCTCGGGAATATGGCTACACCTTC,CASSLYPAREYGYTF